This T cell receptor (beta chain) was documented in a study of regulatory T cells in long-lasting Graves disease. CDR1 and CDR2 (germline): GTSNPN, SVGIG (reference sequence). This CDR3 comprises 13 residues. The V end was cut by 2 bases, the J end by 2 bases, with 8 bases between. Regarding time point: newly diagnosed GD, antithyroid drugs for less than 3 months. From PBMCs, RNA was extracted and then used to make the TCR library. TCR beta libraries were built with iRepertoire HTBI primers and Arm-PCR of CDR3 regions. TCRdb itself ran the multiplex PCR reads through MiXCR, one entry per CDR3 protein. The profile shows some 250,000 distinct CDR3 sequences, roughly 18% of them singletons. This clonotype has a count of ten or more.

The sequence was collected from a female donor with Graves disease. Sequencing used peripheral blood mononuclear cells (PBMCs), obtained at new diagnosis, from a patient treated with antithyroid drugs. The V call is TRBV30, the J call TRBJ2-3; D is unresolved. As DNA, the CDR3 is TGTGCCTGGAGTCTGCAGAACACAGATACGCAGTATTTT. Protein sequence: CAWSLQNTDTQYF.